This T cell receptor (beta chain) is from a study of T cells in Graves' hyperthyroidism and ophthalmopathy (dated by TCRdb to between 2018 and 2021). Regarding the study in general: Peripheral blood samples were taken at initial diagnosis, before any treatment was given. To identify TCR V-J signatures that set the groups apart, the researchers used a discovery cohort of about a hundred patients, made up of approximately 43 with Graves' ophthalmopathy and 55 to 65 with stable Graves' hyperthyroidism. Whether ophthalmopathy could be predicted prospectively was tested in an independent validation cohort made up of approximately 19 hyperthyroidism patients plus 17 patients who later progressed to ophthalmopathy. The 95 to 100 discovery patients were randomly divided into training and test sets at a 7:3 ratio. The study also compared thyroid tissue and blood T-cell repertoires from more than 5 Graves' hyperthyroidism patients. Following sampling, methimazole starting at 30 mg daily was given to hyperthyroidism patients, and high-dose intravenous methylprednisolone was given to ophthalmopathy patients. The paper describes TCR Vbeta CDR3 sequencing of 135 peripheral blood samples, made up of about 41 ophthalmopathy patients, some 76 hyperthyroidism patients and roughly 17 progressor patients.

Notes on this clonotype: Its recognized antigen is unknown. Per-nucleotide qualities are absent, and no much larger clonotype sits a single base away.

TCR beta CDR3 regions were amplified from RNA transcripts. A first-round RT-PCR of the TCR CDR3 used the HTBI primer set with the Qiagen OneStep RT-PCR kit. A second multiplex PCR round built the libraries, followed by size selection and purification. Libraries were sequenced paired-end with 100 bp reads on an Illumina HiSeq2000. Per the original workflow: SOAPnuke was used to process the raw data, removing reads that contained adapters or uncalled bases, had a mean Phred below 15, or lacked an exact match to the constant primer or identifier. High-quality paired reads were merged with COPE v1.2.5, and unique nucleotide sequences were defined as clonotypes. MiTCR v1.1 was used to align clonotypes to the IMGT TRBV, TRBD and TRBJ reference segments. Analysis was restricted to V-J combinations with a frequency above 0.0001, which covered 98% to 99.2% of repertoires. The TCS score was defined as F50 (clonal expansion) divided by E x V (chaos), with BLOSUM62-based TCRdist calculated between CDR3 peptides within each V-J. Welch's t-statistics and random forest reduced some 510 V-J features to about 13, which were used in a naive Bayes classifier (R e1071). The Morisita-Horn index was used to measure how similar the thyroid and blood repertoires were. TCRdb redid the processing of the public reads, applying fastp at Q25 and MiXCR, and retained in-frame beta chains. Rows are unified per CDR3 protein, each entry keeping the most common DNA and genes. Here the V and J calls rest on TCRdb's processing, not on the authors' analysis. The sample contains 550,000 to 700,000 distinct CDR3 sequences, about 15% of them found a single time. About 3.9% of the sample is held by the ten biggest clonotypes.

The CDR3, from cysteine to phenylalanine, totals 16 residues. Just CDR3 DNA is preserved here, 48 bases in frame from base 1. Deletion took 2 bases off V and 1 base off J, with a span of 11 bases between the germline ends. The germline V gene specifies SNHLY as CDR1 and FYNNEI as CDR2. Ophthalmopathy patients had moderately to severely active disease, with a Clinical Activity Score of 3 or more, a NOSPECS grade of 4 or more, and a disease duration of less than 3 months. Patients with uncontrolled infections, other autoimmune diseases, pregnancy or lactation were excluded. Diagnoses were based on clinical symptoms, serum thyroxine and TRAb, thyroid ultrasound and orbital computed tomography. PBMCs were separated from roughly 9.3 ml of fresh peripheral blood using Ficoll-Paque density gradient centrifugation. Total RNA was extracted using Trizol reagent, and RNA quality was assessed on an Agilent 2100 Bioanalyzer.

Broader findings and caveats from the paper: In validation, progression to ophthalmopathy was predicted by the model with 70% to 71% sensitivity and 72.22% specificity, a median of around 5.9 months before onset. No statistical method was used to set the sample size in advance, and investigators knew the group allocation. Ophthalmopathy was separated from stable hyperthyroidism by a 13 V-J signature model, with 85% to 90% sensitivity and about 81% specificity obtained in cross-validation and 80%/75% obtained in testing. Most expanded thyroid clonotypes (frequency above 0.001) were also detected in blood, suggesting blood repertoires may reflect thyroid immune responses.

This TCR derives from a woman between 40 and 50 years old with Graves' ophthalmopathy. The chain is encoded by TRBV2 joined to TRBJ2-2, with a tentative D gene TRBD1 over 6 matching bases. The specimen sequenced was blood. The CDR3 region: CASSEQGTMNTGELFF. Read as DNA, the sequence is TGTGCCAGCAGTGAACAGGGGACCATGAACACCGGGGAGCTGTTTTTT.